This is a list of T cell receptor beta chains from one sample in a study of T cell changes during pregnancy in multiple sclerosis. This table comes from immunoSEQ multiplex PCR, and its TCRdb copy is limited to in-frame clones, with some not included. The sample lists 50,000 or so clones, 80% to 95% occurring once. The sequencing used peripheral blood, collected after pregnancy. All receptors come from a female donor in good health, enrolled as a control in a pregnancy study. CDR3s include the opening cysteine and the closing phenylalanine or tryptophan. A D gene is named only where the DNA matches it firmly. Not all rows give a size; the values are once, few, many and, for expanded clones, a class.

size	J	V	D	CDR3	DNA
once	TRBJ2-1	TRBV4-2	TRBD2	CASSQRLARYNEQFF	TGTGCCAGCAGCCAACGACTAGCTAGGTACAATGAGCAGTTCTTC
NA	TRBJ1-1	TRBV19	TRBD1	CASSKSGGRKNTEAFF	TGTGCCAGTAGTAAGTCAGGGGGCAGGAAGAACACTGAAGCTTTCTTT
NA	TRBJ2-3	TRBV5-8	NA	CASSYPGVGWTDTQYF	TGTGCCAGCAGCTACCCCGGGGTGGGATGGACAGATACGCAGTATTTT
NA	TRBJ2-7	TRBV15	TRBD2	CATSRDPATSGRLYEQYF	TGTGCCACCAGCAGAGATCCCGCGACTAGCGGGAGGCTCTACGAGCAGTACTTC
NA	TRBJ1-2	TRBV6-1	NA	CASTRTRGPYGYTF	TGTGCCAGCACCCGAACCAGGGGCCCCTATGGCTACACCTTC
once	TRBJ2-7	TRBV11-2	NA	CASSFSAGTTYEQYF	TGTGCCAGCAGCTTTAGTGCGGGAACTACCTACGAGCAGTACTTC
NA	TRBJ2-7	TRBV10-3	NA	CARRGGNGF	TGTGCCAGACGAGGTGGTAATGGCTTC
NA	TRBJ2-2	TRBV28	NA	CASSLGSGKSYVAGELFF	TGTGCCAGCAGTTTAGGTTCGGGGAAATCCTACGTGGCCGGGGAGCTGTTTTTT
NA	TRBJ1-5	TRBV6-5	NA	CASSYSGGRQPQHF	TGTGCCAGCAGTTATTCGGGGGGTAGACAGCCCCAGCATTTT
NA	TRBJ2-1	TRBV6-6	NA	CASRGGTPTGNEQFF	TGTGCCAGCCGGGGCGGGACTCCCACCGGCAATGAGCAGTTCTTC
NA	TRBJ2-1	TRBV7-2	TRBD1	CAGRQGGSNEQFF	TGTGCCGGACGACAGGGGGGGAGCAATGAGCAGTTCTTC
NA	TRBJ2-2	TRBV2	NA	CASTNQGTGELFF	TGTGCCAGCACTAATCAGGGGACCGGGGAGCTGTTTTTT
NA	TRBJ2-7	TRBV11-2	TRBD2	CASSVPGLGTYEQYF	TGTGCCAGCAGCGTGCCGGGACTAGGTACCTACGAGCAGTACTTC
once	TRBJ2-1	TRBV28	NA	CASGPNEQFF	TGTGCCAGCGGCCCGAATGAGCAGTTCTTC
NA	TRBJ1-3	TRBV5-1	NA	CASSLVATGTGNTIYF	TGCGCCAGCAGCTTGGTGGCTACAGGGACTGGAAACACCATATATTTT
NA	TRBJ2-7	TRBV30	TRBD1	CAWSVQGAPRYEQYF	TGTGCCTGGAGTGTACAGGGGGCGCCGAGGTACGAGCAGTACTTC
NA	TRBJ1-3	TRBV10-3	NA	CAVQVDSGNTIYF	TGTGCCGTACAGGTAGACTCTGGAAACACCATATATTTT
NA	TRBJ1-2	TRBV19	TRBD1	CASSSQTGNGYTF	TGTGCCAGTAGCTCTCAGACAGGGAACGGCTACACCTTC
NA	TRBJ2-5	TRBV6-5	NA	CASSNSGGRIGETQYF	TGTGCCAGCAGTAACTCTGGGGGCAGGATTGGGGAGACCCAGTACTTC
NA	TRBJ1-3	TRBV28	NA	CASSFGGAAGNTIYF	TGTGCCAGCAGTTTCGGGGGGGCAGCTGGAAACACCATATATTTT
NA	TRBJ1-4	TRBV6-5	NA	CASRQNEKLFF	TGTGCCAGCAGACAGAATGAAAAACTGTTTTTT
NA	TRBJ2-1	TRBV5-1	TRBD1	CASSSDRGLHSSYNEQFF	TGCGCCAGCAGCTCGGACAGGGGCCTCCATAGCTCCTACAATGAGCAGTTCTTC
NA	TRBJ2-7	TRBV30	NA	CAWSTTRVEQYF	TGTGCCTGGAGTACGACTAGAGTCGAGCAGTACTTC
NA	TRBJ2-3	TRBV6-5	NA	CASSFGGDGTDTQYF	TGTGCCAGCAGTTTCGGGGGAGACGGCACAGATACGCAGTATTTT
NA	TRBJ1-2	TRBV6-6	NA	CASSIGANYGYTF	TGTGCCAGCAGTATCGGGGCTAACTATGGCTACACCTTC
NA	TRBJ2-3	TRBV11-3	TRBD1	CASSDRGLDTQYF	TGTGCCAGCAGCGACAGGGGGCTAGATACGCAGTATTTT
NA	TRBJ2-2	TRBV19	NA	CASSTPGEVTGELFF	TGTGCCAGTAGTACCCCTGGCGAGGTGACCGGGGAGCTGTTTTTT
NA	TRBJ2-5	TRBV7-9	NA	CASSSGTQDQETQYF	TGTGCCAGCAGCTCCGGGACTCAAGACCAAGAGACCCAGTACTTC
NA	TRBJ1-1	TRBV5-1	NA	CASSPPGAATEAFF	TGCGCCAGCAGCCCCCCAGGGGCGGCCACTGAAGCTTTCTTT
NA	TRBJ1-1	TRBV28	NA	CASSPGERTEAFF	TGTGCCAGCAGTCCAGGGGAGCGCACTGAAGCTTTCTTT